This T cell receptor beta chain was identified during a study of blood T cell repertoires in COVID-19. CDR1 LGHNA and CDR2 YNFKEQ come from the germline V gene. V lost 1 base and J lost 7; bases outside the gene matches: 1. CDR3 length equals 13 residues. Some clones are missing from TCRdb's copy, which holds only in-frame ones; the method was immunoSEQ multiplex PCR. The table shows about 97,000 clones, with around 87% occurring only once. The receptor comes from a human donor in a cohort sampled during active COVID-19. V is TRBV4-2 and J is TRBJ1-5; 7 bases match TRBD1. Sequenced material: peripheral blood. Written as DNA, the CDR3 is TGTGCCAGCAGCCAAGCCAGGGGGCAGCCCCAGCATTTT. It yields the protein CASSQARGQPQHF.